This T cell receptor beta chain is drawn from a study of cytomegalovirus exposure and HLA in healthy donors. Study-level findings and limits: Through in vitro validation, three CMV-associated chains were shown to be specific for CMV antigens.

This clone was detected once. What it recognizes is unknown. The study ran its PCR with 60 Vbeta and 13 Jbeta primers. The assay was immunoSEQ multiplex PCR, and TCRdb's table has in-frame clones only and misses some. The sample includes approximately 110,000 clones, 15% of them seen just once. The TCR sequence derives from a young woman in good health and CMV-seronegative. The sequenced sample was PBMCs.

The CDR3: CASSVGGGMRGTDTQYF. In DNA, the CDR3 is TGTGCCAGCAGCGTAGGTGGGGGGATGCGGGGCACAGATACGCAGTATTTT. The rearrangement joins TRBV9 to TRBJ2-3; D possibly corresponds to TRBD2 (6 bases). Germline CDR1 SGDLS, CDR2 YYNGEE. The V gene lost 0 bases and the J gene lost 1 base, with 15 bases spanning the gap. The CDR3 runs 17 residues.